The 15 T cell receptor beta chains reported below all come from one sample, sequenced in a study of T-cell reconstitution after alpha-beta-depleted transplantation in children. Researchers prepared the TCRbeta library using unique molecular identifiers, the study reports. TCRdb redid the calling of the PCR reads with MiXCR, one entry per CDR3 protein. The top ten hold about 32% of the sample, which has approximately 430,000 distinct CDR3 sequences, around 15% seen once. The sequencing used PBMCs, mostly from graft donor cells, collected 360 days after TCRalphabeta/CD19-depleted stem cell transplant. Every receptor here comes from a boy younger than two who had a stem cell transplant for Wiskott-Aldrich syndrome, so the T cells may come from the graft donor.

There are a few counts of this clonotype. V is TRBV30 and J is TRBJ2-7; 7 bases are shared with TRBD2. V gave up 2 bases and J gave up 2 bases; unmatched junction bases: 3. The CDR3 is 13 residues long. Germline CDR1 reads GTSNPN; CDR2 reads SVGIG (reference sequence). As DNA, the CDR3 is TGTGCCTGGAGTTCGGGACTAACCTACGAGCAGTACTTC. It codes for CAWSSGLTYEQYF.

This sequence joins TRBV6-2 or TRBV6-3 and TRBJ2-5; 7 bases fit TRBD2. Germline CDR1 and CDR2: MNHEY and SVGEGT. The trim removed 2 bases at V and 1 base at J, leaving 7 bases unmatched. The CDR3 totals 16 residues. CDR3 nucleotide sequence: TGTGCCAGCAGTTACAATTTGAGACTAGCCCAAGAGACCCAGTACTTC. This sequence encodes CASSYNLRLAQETQYF.

The rearrangement uses TRBV7-2 and TRBJ2-7; D might be TRBD1 or TRBD2, each matching 5 bases. The CDR3 is made up of 14 amino acids. Trimming removed 3 bases from V and 3 bases from J, with 12 bases in between. Per germline, CDR1 SGHTA and CDR2 FQGNSA. CDR3 protein: CASSLGPLYYEQYF. DNA for the CDR3: TGTGCCAGCAGCTTGGGACCGCTCTACTACGAGCAGTACTTC.

V gene TRBV6-2 or TRBV6-3 combines with J gene TRBJ1-2; no definite D call. V gave up 2 bases and J gave up 8 bases, with 15 bases separating them. The CDR3 length is 14 residues. Germline CDR1 is MNHEY and CDR2 is SVGEGT. The CDR3 nucleotides read TGTGCCAGCAGTTACCAGCCCCCTACTCACGGCTACACCTTC. It yields the protein CASSYQPPTHGYTF.

The CDR3 nucleotides are TGCAGTGCTAGCAGGGCGGGACCGTACCAAGAGACCCAGTACTTC. Translating it yields CSASRAGPYQETQYF. The chain recombines TRBV20-1 with TRBJ2-5, with D perhaps TRBD2 (6 bases). The germline CDR1 and CDR2 sequences are DFQATT and SNEGSKA (reference sequence). Trimming cost V 3 bases and J 0 bases, with 14 bases left between them. The CDR3 runs to 15 residues.

The genes are TRBV4-3 and TRBJ2-3, with D possibly matching TRBD2 (6 bases). V shed 3 bases and J shed 2 bases, with 12 bases lying between them. In germline, CDR1 is LGHNA, CDR2 YSLEER. This CDR3 comprises 15 residues. Here the CDR3 DNA reads TGCGCCAGCAGCCATTCGGGAGAGTTCACAGATACGCAGTATTTT. This translates into CASSHSGEFTDTQYF.

This clonotype has just a few counts. The V and J genes are TRBV5-1 and TRBJ2-1; perhaps TRBD2 as D (6 bases). In germline, CDR1 is SGHRS, CDR2 YFSETQ. This CDR3 has 16 residues. Trimming left V 2 bases short and J 4 bases short, with 16 bases between. The DNA of the CDR3 is TGCGCCAGCAGCTTCAATGAATATAGCGGTTACAATGAGCAGTTCTTC. Translation: CASSFNEYSGYNEQFF.

The chain has TRBV25-1 and TRBJ2-1, with TRBD2 identical over 7 bases. This CDR3 region has 14 residues. Germline-derived CDR1 and CDR2 are MGHDK and SYGVNS. J was trimmed by 5 bases and V by 3 bases; bases with no gene match: 4. The CDR3 region is CASSDSSGNNEQFF. The CDR3, as DNA: TGTGCCAGCAGTGACTCGAGCGGGAACAATGAGCAGTTCTTC. Supplemented by reference TRBV25-1 and TRBJ2-1, the full variable domain reads EADIYQTPRYLVIGTGKKITLECSQTMGHDKMYWYQQDPGMELHLIHYSYGVNSTEKGDLSSESTVSRIRTEHFPLTLESARPSHTSQYLCASSDSSGNNEQFFGPGTRLTVL.

The V gene is TRBV19, the J gene TRBJ2-3, with unresolved D. Germline assignment: CDR1 LNHDA and CDR2 SQIVND (reference sequence). The V end lost 6 bases, the J end lost 11 bases, and 15 bases lay between the germline ends. CDR3 length equals 12 residues. CDR3 coding DNA: TGTGCCAGTAGCCATGTAGGCGGTGGGCAGTATTTT. The encoded protein is CASSHVGGGQYF. Based on the CDR3 plus reference TRBV19 and TRBJ2-3, the full variable domain is DGGITQSPKYLFRKEGQNVTLSCEQNLNHDAMYWYRQDPGQGLRLIYYSQIVNDFQKGDIAEGYSVSREKKESFPLTVTSAQKNPTAFYLCASSHVGGGQYFGPGTRLTVL.

This clonotype was seen ten or more times. CDR3 coding DNA: TGTGCCAGCAGCCACACAGATACGCAGTATTTT. Translating it yields CASSHTDTQYF. The chain recombines TRBV3-1 with TRBJ2-3; D gene ambiguous. Trimming took 3 bases from V and 2 from J, leaving 0 bases between them. Germline V gives CDR1 LGHDT, CDR2 YNNKEL (reference sequence). The CDR3 spans 11 residues.

A few counts support this clonotype. The J gene is TRBJ2-2, the V gene TRBV7-9, with D unresolved. This CDR3 contains 12 residues. The V end was cut by 5 bases, the J end by 7 bases, with 8 bases between. Germline CDR1 and CDR2: SEHNR and FQNEAQ (reference sequence). The DNA for the CDR3 is TGTGCCAGCAGCCGAGTGAACGGGGAGCTGTTTTTT. It is translated as CASSRVNGELFF.

This clonotype was seen a few times. The chain has TRBV12-3 or TRBV12-4 and TRBJ2-1; D unresolved. The ends were cut back, 5 bases at V and 8 bases at J, with 13 bases in the middle. The CDR3 extends over 13 amino acids. Here the CDR3 DNA reads TGTGCCAGCAGTCCACGACTCGGATATGAGCAGTTCTTC. This codes for CASSPRLGYEQFF.

This clonotype was seen a few times. This rearrangement joins TRBV18 to TRBJ2-2; D remains ambiguous. Germline CDR1 and CDR2: KGHSH and LQKENI. The CDR3 has 11 residues. Trimming took 5 bases from V and 8 from J, leaving 6 bases between them. For the CDR3, the DNA is TGTGCCAGCTCAGACCGGGGGGAGCTGTTTTTT. This encodes CASSDRGELFF. Together with reference TRBV18 and TRBJ2-2, the CDR3 gives the full variable domain: NAGVMQNPRHLVRRRGQEARLRCSPMKGHSHVYWYRQLPEEGLKFMVYLQKENIIDESGMPKERFSAEFPKEGPSILRIQQVVRGDSAAYFCASSDRGELFFGEGSRLTVL.

The chain couples TRBV12-3 or TRBV12-4 to TRBJ2-1; 11 nucleotides line up with TRBD2. Trimming removed 7 bases from V and 4 bases from J; junction bases left unmatched: 9. This CDR3 is built from 16 residues. CDR3: CASNKPGTSGYNEQFF. CDR3 sequence (DNA): TGTGCCAGCAATAAACCCGGGACTAGCGGTTACAATGAGCAGTTCTTC.

The V call is TRBV7-2, the J call TRBJ2-1; perhaps TRBD1 as D (5 bases). The germline V gene encodes CDR1 SGHTA and CDR2 FQGNSA. This CDR3 is 17 amino acids long. The ends were cut back, 3 bases at V and 6 bases at J, with 21 bases in the middle. The CDR3 sequence is CASSFRGRASRGNEQFF. For the CDR3, the DNA is TGTGCCAGCAGCTTTAGGGGAAGGGCCTCCCGAGGCAATGAGCAGTTCTTC.